This T cell receptor beta chain was sequenced during a study of shared clonotypes between healthy human individuals. Germline CDR1 reads SNHLY; CDR2 reads FYNNEI. V was clipped by 6 bases and J by 4 bases; unmatched bases: 5. The CDR3 runs 15 residues. TCRdb's table, derived via immunoSEQ multiplex PCR, lists solely in-frame clones and lacks some. The data hold 1.6 million or so clones, with 98% observed a single time. This clonotype was sampled from a man aged 25 to 40 in good health. The V and J genes are TRBV2 and TRBJ2-1; 11 bases fit TRBD2. What was sequenced was naive CD4+ T cells sorted from blood. Indicated subset: CD45RA+ positively selected. CDR3 residues: CASRVGLAEYNEQFF. The DNA for the CDR3 is TGTGCCAGCAGAGTGGGACTAGCGGAATACAATGAGCAGTTCTTC.